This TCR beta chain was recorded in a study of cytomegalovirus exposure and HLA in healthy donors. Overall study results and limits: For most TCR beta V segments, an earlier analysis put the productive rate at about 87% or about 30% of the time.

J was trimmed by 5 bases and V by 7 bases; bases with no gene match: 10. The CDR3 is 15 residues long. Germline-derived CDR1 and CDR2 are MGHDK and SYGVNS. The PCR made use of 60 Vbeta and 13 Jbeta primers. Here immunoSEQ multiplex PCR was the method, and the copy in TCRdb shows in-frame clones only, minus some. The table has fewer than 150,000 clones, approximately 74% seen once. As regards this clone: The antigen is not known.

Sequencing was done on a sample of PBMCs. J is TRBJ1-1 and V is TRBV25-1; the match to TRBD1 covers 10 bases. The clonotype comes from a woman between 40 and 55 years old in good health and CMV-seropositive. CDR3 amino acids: CASIPGTGEGTEAFF. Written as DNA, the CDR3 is TGTGCCAGCATTCCCGGGACAGGGGAAGGGACTGAAGCTTTCTTT.